Each of the 2 T cell receptor beta chains below was sequenced from the same sample in a study of blood T cell repertoires in COVID-19. The data were produced by immunoSEQ multiplex PCR, yet TCRdb's version contains in-frame clones alone and is incomplete. The table lists 300,000 or so clones, approximately 93% of them singletons, with about 2.2% in the top ten. Sequencing input: peripheral blood. These receptors were taken from a woman in her 30s with COVID-19, enrolled during active disease.

Only one count was recorded for this clone. CDR3 sequence (DNA): TGTGCCAGCAGCTTAGCGTCGGGCAGGGGGAATGAAAAACTGTTTTTT. Its translation is CASSLASGRGNEKLFF. The chain has TRBV7-8 and TRBJ1-4; 7 nucleotides align to TRBD1. Trimming removed 0 bases from V and 5 bases from J; junction bases left unmatched: 6. CDR1 is SGHVS, CDR2 FQNEAQ, per germline. This CDR3 has 16 amino acids.

The chain combines TRBV5-1 with TRBJ2-3; weak D call: TRBD2 (6 bases). Germline loops: CDR1 SGHRS, CDR2 YFSETQ. The CDR3 consists of 17 residues. V lost 0 bases and J lost 1, with 15 bases in between. The CDR3 DNA reads as TGCGCCAGCAGCTTGGGACCTTCGGGCGGGGGCACAGATACGCAGTATTTT. Translation: CASSLGPSGGGTDTQYF.